Sequencing of this T cell receptor beta chain was carried out in a study of T cells after yellow fever vaccination. As for the study in general: SMART-Seq v4 Ultra Low Input served to prepare low-cell-number fractions.

Germline-derived CDR1 and CDR2 are DFQATT and SNEGSKA (reference sequence). The J segment lost 5 bases and the V segment lost 1 base, leaving 6 bases of the junction unmatched. The CDR3 has 15 residues. TCRdb re-called the 5' RACE reads with MiXCR, one entry per CDR3 protein. Among roughly 250,000 distinct CDR3 sequences listed, over 10% were seen once. Here the sequenced sample was CD4+ T cells sorted from PBMCs, taken 45 days after the yellow fever booster vaccination. The rearrangement links TRBV20-1 to TRBJ2-5; 11 bases match TRBD1. The TCR was taken from a man aged 25 to 40 who received the YFV17D yellow fever vaccine. The chain's CDR3 is CSARGTGGILETQYF. DNA for the CDR3: TGCAGTGCTAGAGGGACAGGGGGCATTTTGGAGACCCAGTACTTC.